A selection of T cell receptor beta chains follows, all from one sample in a study of blood T cell repertoires in COVID-19. Method: immunoSEQ multiplex PCR; TCRdb's copy keeps in-frame clones and lacks some. The data contain about 260,000 clones, over 80% of them singletons. The sample comprised PBMCs or T cells enriched from blood (not recorded which). Receptors originate from a woman aged 40-49 years who had been exposed to COVID-19. The CDR3 runs from the conserved cysteine through the conserved F or W. Each record gives: J gene, V gene, clone size, D gene, CDR3 protein, CDR3 DNA. A D gene is named only where the DNA matches it firmly. Size tells how often a clone was seen (once, few, many) or the class of an expanded clone, and some rows leave it out.

j_gene: TRBJ1-1
v_gene: TRBV6-5
abundance: .
d_gene: .
CDR3aa: CASSRAATEAFF
CDR3nt: TGTGCCAGCAGTCGCGCCGCCACTGAAGCTTTCTTT

j_gene: TRBJ2-6
v_gene: TRBV5-1
abundance: .
d_gene: .
CDR3aa: CASSPGLSSGANVLTF
CDR3nt: TGCGCCAGCAGCCCGGGTCTTTCCTCTGGGGCCAACGTCCTGACTTTC

j_gene: TRBJ2-3
v_gene: TRBV18
abundance: .
d_gene: TRBD2
CDR3aa: CASSPTPAGGQDTQYF
CDR3nt: TGTGCCAGCTCACCTACCCCAGCGGGGGGGCAGGATACGCAGTATTTT

j_gene: TRBJ2-7
v_gene: TRBV19
abundance: .
d_gene: TRBD1
CDR3aa: CASSTFGQALYEQYF
CDR3nt: TGTGCCAGTAGTACATTTGGACAGGCCCTCTACGAGCAGTACTTC

j_gene: TRBJ2-4
v_gene: TRBV2
abundance: once
d_gene: .
CDR3aa: CASGYSGAAKNIQYF
CDR3nt: TGTGCCAGCGGATACTCTGGGGCCGCCAAAAACATTCAGTACTTC

j_gene: TRBJ1-4
v_gene: TRBV28
abundance: once
d_gene: .
CDR3aa: CASSFRGGTNEKLFF
CDR3nt: TGTGCCAGCAGTTTTCGCGGGGGGACTAATGAAAAACTGTTTTTT

j_gene: TRBJ2-4
v_gene: TRBV5-8
abundance: .
d_gene: .
CDR3aa: CASSSQGAPGNIQYF
CDR3nt: TGTGCCAGCAGCTCCCAGGGTGCCCCCGGAAACATTCAGTACTTC

j_gene: TRBJ2-4
v_gene: TRBV29-1
abundance: .
d_gene: TRBD1
CDR3aa: CSVRGTGGFQYF
CDR3nt: TGCAGCGTACGAGGGACAGGGGGCTTTCAGTACTTC

j_gene: TRBJ2-5
v_gene: TRBV7-3
abundance: .
d_gene: .
CDR3aa: CASSLEGYIETQYF
CDR3nt: TGTGCCAGCAGCTTAGAGGGTTATATAGAGACCCAGTACTTC

j_gene: TRBJ1-2
v_gene: TRBV28
abundance: .
d_gene: .
CDR3aa: CASSSRYGYTF
CDR3nt: TGTGCCAGCAGTTCCCGCTATGGCTACACCTTC

j_gene: TRBJ2-3
v_gene: TRBV19
abundance: .
d_gene: TRBD1
CDR3aa: CASSRSRDRSRDTQYF
CDR3nt: TGTGCCAGTAGTCGTAGCCGGGACAGGTCCAGAGATACGCAGTATTTT

j_gene: TRBJ2-7
v_gene: TRBV30
abundance: .
d_gene: TRBD2
CDR3aa: CAWSRAGPEDEQYF
CDR3nt: TGTGCCTGGAGCAGAGCGGGACCCGAAGACGAGCAGTACTTC

j_gene: TRBJ2-7
v_gene: TRBV18
abundance: .
d_gene: .
CDR3aa: CASSLTESYEQYF
CDR3nt: TGTGCCAGCTCGCTTACAGAGTCCTACGAGCAGTACTTC

j_gene: TRBJ2-2
v_gene: TRBV7-9
abundance: once
d_gene: .
CDR3aa: CASSLTGDTGELFF
CDR3nt: TGTGCCAGCAGCTTAACCGGGGACACCGGGGAGCTGTTTTTT

j_gene: TRBJ1-2
v_gene: TRBV28
abundance: .
d_gene: .
CDR3aa: CASSLNTYGYTF
CDR3nt: TGTGCCAGCAGTTTAAACACCTATGGCTACACCTTC

j_gene: TRBJ1-1
v_gene: TRBV7-9
abundance: .
d_gene: .
CDR3aa: CASSLSVNTEAFF
CDR3nt: TGTGCCAGCAGCTTATCAGTAAACACTGAAGCTTTCTTT

j_gene: TRBJ1-1
v_gene: TRBV10-1
abundance: .
d_gene: .
CDR3aa: CATPVSEAFF
CDR3nt: TGCGCCACGCCGGTGTCTGAAGCTTTCTTT

j_gene: TRBJ1-4
v_gene: TRBV7-9
abundance: .
d_gene: .
CDR3aa: CASNPGAGKNEKLFF
CDR3nt: TGTGCCAGCAATCCAGGGGCAGGGAAGAATGAAAAACTGTTTTTT

j_gene: TRBJ1-1
v_gene: TRBV5-1
abundance: .
d_gene: .
CDR3aa: CASSLATGYAEAFF
CDR3nt: TGTGCCAGCAGCTTGGCCACGGGGTACGCTGAAGCTTTCTTT

j_gene: TRBJ2-1
v_gene: TRBV2
abundance: .
d_gene: TRBD1
CDR3aa: CASSAGGQGVFNEQFF
CDR3nt: TGTGCCAGCAGCGCAGGGGGACAGGGGGTTTTTAATGAGCAGTTCTTC

j_gene: TRBJ2-1
v_gene: TRBV9
abundance: .
d_gene: .
CDR3aa: CASSVDQTPGPQGAYNEQFF
CDR3nt: TGTGCCAGCAGCGTAGACCAGACGCCCGGTCCCCAAGGGGCCTACAATGAGCAGTTCTTC

j_gene: TRBJ1-1
v_gene: TRBV6-6
abundance: .
d_gene: .
CDR3aa: CASSLRRGVGTEAFF
CDR3nt: TGTGCCAGCAGTCTCCGGAGGGGTGTCGGCACTGAAGCTTTCTTT

j_gene: TRBJ2-1
v_gene: TRBV5-4
abundance: .
d_gene: TRBD2
CDR3aa: CASSGTSGGYNEQFF
CDR3nt: TGTGCCAGCAGTGGGACTAGCGGGGGGTACAATGAGCAGTTCTTC

j_gene: TRBJ2-1
v_gene: TRBV9
abundance: .
d_gene: TRBD2
CDR3aa: CASSLIAGGYNEQFF
CDR3nt: TGTGCCAGCAGCCTAATAGCGGGAGGCTACAATGAGCAGTTCTTC

j_gene: TRBJ1-1
v_gene: TRBV25-1
abundance: .
d_gene: .
CDR3aa: CASTAGNTEAFF
CDR3nt: TGTGCCAGCACGGCAGGGAACACTGAAGCTTTCTTT

j_gene: TRBJ2-7
v_gene: TRBV11-2
abundance: .
d_gene: .
CDR3aa: CASSWTRQASYEQYF
CDR3nt: TGTGCCAGCAGCTGGACGAGACAGGCTTCCTACGAGCAGTACTTC

j_gene: TRBJ1-5
v_gene: TRBV5-5
abundance: .
d_gene: .
CDR3aa: CASSLFPGRMSFSSNQPQHF
CDR3nt: TGTGCCAGCAGCCTGTTCCCTGGCAGGATGTCCTTCTCGAGCAATCAGCCCCAGCATTTT

j_gene: TRBJ2-2
v_gene: TRBV12-3/TRBV12-4
abundance: .
d_gene: .
CDR3aa: CASSLVSTGELFF
CDR3nt: TGTGCCAGCAGTTTAGTTTCAACCGGGGAGCTGTTTTTT

j_gene: TRBJ1-2
v_gene: TRBV2
abundance: .
d_gene: .
CDR3aa: CASSGPRNYGYTF
CDR3nt: TGTGCCAGCAGTGGGCCGAGGAACTATGGCTACACCTTC

j_gene: TRBJ2-5
v_gene: TRBV11-2
abundance: .
d_gene: .
CDR3aa: CASTPSPVQETQYF
CDR3nt: TGTGCCAGCACCCCGAGCCCGGTCCAAGAGACCCAGTACTTC